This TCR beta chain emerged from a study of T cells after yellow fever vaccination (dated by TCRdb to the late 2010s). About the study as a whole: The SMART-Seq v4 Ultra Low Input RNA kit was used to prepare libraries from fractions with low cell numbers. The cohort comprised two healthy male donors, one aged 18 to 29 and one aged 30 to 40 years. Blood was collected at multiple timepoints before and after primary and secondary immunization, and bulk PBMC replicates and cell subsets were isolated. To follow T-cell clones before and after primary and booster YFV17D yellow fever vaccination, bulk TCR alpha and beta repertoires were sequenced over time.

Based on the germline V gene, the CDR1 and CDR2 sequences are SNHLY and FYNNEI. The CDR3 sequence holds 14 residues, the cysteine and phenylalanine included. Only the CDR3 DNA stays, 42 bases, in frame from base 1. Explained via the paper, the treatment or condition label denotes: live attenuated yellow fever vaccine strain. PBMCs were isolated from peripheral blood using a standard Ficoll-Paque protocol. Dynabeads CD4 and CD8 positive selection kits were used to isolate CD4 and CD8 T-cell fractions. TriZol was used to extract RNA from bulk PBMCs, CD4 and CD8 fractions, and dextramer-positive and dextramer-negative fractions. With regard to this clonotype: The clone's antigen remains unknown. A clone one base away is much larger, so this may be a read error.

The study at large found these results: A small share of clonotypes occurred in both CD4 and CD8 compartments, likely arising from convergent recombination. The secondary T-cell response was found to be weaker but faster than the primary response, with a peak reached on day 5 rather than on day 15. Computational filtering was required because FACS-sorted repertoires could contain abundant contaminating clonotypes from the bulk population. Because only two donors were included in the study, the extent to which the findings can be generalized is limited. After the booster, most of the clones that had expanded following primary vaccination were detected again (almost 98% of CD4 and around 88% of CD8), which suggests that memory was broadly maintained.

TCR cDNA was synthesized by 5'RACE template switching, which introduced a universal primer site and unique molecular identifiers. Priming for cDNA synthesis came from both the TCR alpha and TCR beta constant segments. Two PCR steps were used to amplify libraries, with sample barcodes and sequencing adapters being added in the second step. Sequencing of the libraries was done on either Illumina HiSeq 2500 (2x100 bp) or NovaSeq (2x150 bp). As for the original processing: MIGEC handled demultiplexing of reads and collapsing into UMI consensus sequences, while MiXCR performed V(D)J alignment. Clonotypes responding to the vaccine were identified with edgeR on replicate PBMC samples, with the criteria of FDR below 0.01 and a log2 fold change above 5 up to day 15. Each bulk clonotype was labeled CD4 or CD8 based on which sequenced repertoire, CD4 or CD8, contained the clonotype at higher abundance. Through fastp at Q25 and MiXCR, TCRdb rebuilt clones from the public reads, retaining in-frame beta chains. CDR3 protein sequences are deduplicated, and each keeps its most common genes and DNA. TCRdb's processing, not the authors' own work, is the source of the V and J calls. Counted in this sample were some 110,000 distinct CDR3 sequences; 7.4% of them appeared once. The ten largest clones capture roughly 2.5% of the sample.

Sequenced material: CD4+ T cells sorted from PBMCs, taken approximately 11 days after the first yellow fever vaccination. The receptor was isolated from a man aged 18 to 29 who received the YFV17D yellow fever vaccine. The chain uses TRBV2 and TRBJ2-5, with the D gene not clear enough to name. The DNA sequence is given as TGTACCAGCAGCCAAACGTATGCTCGGGAGACCCAGTACTTC. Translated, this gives CTSSQTYARETQYF.